This TCR beta chain was observed in a study of T cell responses to AZD1222 COVID-19 vaccine (dated by TCRdb to the early 2020s). For the study in its entirety: TCR sequencing was performed for 230 to 250 trial participants, of whom about 200 were given two doses of AZD1222 and around 25 were given two doses of MenACWY control vaccine. Trial participants were enrolled by age into subgroups of 18-55, 56-69 and 70-plus years, and around 140, 26 and 57 TCR-sequenced participants, respectively, were included in these subgroups.

What the study reported, not specific to this receptor: Only six AZD1222 recipients were SARS-CoV-2 seropositive at baseline, limiting conclusions about previously exposed vaccinees. The vaccine-associated CD4 TCRs covered the entire spike protein, and the dominant responses fell in regions 160-218 and 743-854. After two AZD1222 doses, both the breadth and the depth of spike-specific TCRs were significantly higher than at day 0 and than in MenACWY recipients. Participants were mostly white British, with more females than males. The authors suggested clonal diversity may have been underestimated. Because no day 14 peak-response samples were available, repertoires were characterized only after the peak T cell response. The 56-69-year group was small, and its depth increase did not reach significance, likely because of low power. Epitopes outside the regions mutated in the B.1.351 and B.1.1.7 variants were reportedly recognized by nearly half of the unique spike-specific TCRs.

The meaning of the sample's time point label: about 28 days (+/-7) after the second vaccine dose. AZD1222 recipients with second doses at about 4 weeks or about 12 weeks were pooled, because spike-specific TCR depth and breadth did not differ between schedules. Vaccinee samples came from UK trials COV001 and COV002, including a single-blind randomized controlled phase 2/3 trial of AZD1222 (ChAdOx1 nCoV-19) in healthy adults. Trial participant PBMC samples were collected at day 0 and day 28 after the second dose for TCRbeta chain sequencing. The CDR3 regions of human TCRbeta chains were subjected to immunosequencing. The published analysis was carried out like this. TCRs in the repertoires were matched against a reference library of SARS-CoV-2-specific TCRs that had been generated with the MIRA antigen-specificity platform. Breadth meant the fraction of unique TCRs that were SARS-CoV-2-associated, whereas depth meant the fraction of total T cells that were SARS-CoV-2-associated. Using the MIRA data, each spike-specific TCR was assigned both to the spike region to which the TCR was reactive and to a CD4 or CD8 class. Log10-transformed breadth and depth values were compared by one-way ANOVA with Sidak's multiple comparisons tests. TCRdb's version of the immuneACCESS table is confined to in-frame rearrangements and falls short of the full clone set. An unresolved V gene accounts for under half of the shortfall where checked; the remainder is of unknown origin. That table gives V, J and clone size, and the DNA gave D and trimming. The sample records roughly 270,000 clones, 94% of which are singletons. The leading ten clones occupy about 0.5% of the sample.

From the cysteine up to the phenylalanine, the CDR3 has a length of 13 residues. Only the CDR3 region is kept as DNA, spanning 39 bases read in frame from base 1. V drops 8 bases and J drops 0 bases, leaving 10 bases in between. The germline V gene (reference sequence) sets CDR1 to LNHDA and CDR2 to SQIVND. With respect to this clone: No antigen is known for it. Base qualities are not at hand, and no much larger clone is one base apart.

The material was peripheral blood, obtained 28 days after the second AZD1222 dose. The V gene is TRBV19 and the J gene is TRBJ1-2; the D gene cannot be named for sure. The TCR was taken from an adult who received the AZD1222 COVID-19 vaccine. The CDR3 protein is CASRTAANYGYTF. Here is the DNA: TGTGCCAGTCGGACGGCAGCTAACTATGGCTACACCTTC.